This T cell receptor (beta chain) was sequenced during a study of blood T cell repertoires in COVID-19. Overall study context: The United States, Italy and Spain provided the acute and convalescent COVID-19 samples.

This clone was detected only a few times. Sequencing used immunoSEQ multiplex PCR; TCRdb keeps in-frame clones, though not all of them. Among 150,000 or so clones, approximately 86% were seen once, and the ten largest hold roughly 1.4%. Trimming removed 2 bases at V and 3 bases at J, with 7 bases between. The CDR3 extends over 13 amino acids. The receptor's source is a woman aged 55-70 years with acute or convalescent COVID-19. This chain uses TRBV12-3 or TRBV12-4 with TRBJ1-2; tentative D call: TRBD1 (5 bases). Sequencing used peripheral blood. The chain's CDR3 is CASSLSGYYGYTF. CDR3 bases: TGTGCCAGCAGTTTATCAGGGTACTATGGCTACACCTTC.